Below, one TCR beta chain is given with its context. Compared with the rest of its sample, this clonotype is medium-sized (0.01 to 0.1%). It lacks a known antigen. No base qualities exist here, and no much larger clone lies one base off it. A case-control design nested within a healthcare worker cohort in London, UK, was used, with weekly nasopharyngeal swab PCR tests and blood sampling performed. Between 23 and 31 March 2020, the week of the UK lockdown, healthcare workers were enrolled and then followed up weekly for as long as 16 weeks. To prepare the library, 5' RACE was applied. Instrument on record: NextSeq 500. Unique molecular identifiers were attached to individual cDNA molecules in the TCR library protocol so that sequencing error and PCR bias could be corrected. TCR alpha and beta chains were both sequenced, and the abundances of alpha and beta sequences in each sample were closely correlated with each other. The authors' pipeline ran thus. Decombinator V4 was used to annotate TCR sequences for V gene, J gene and CDR3. Expanded TCRs were defined as changing significantly between any two time points under a Poisson model with p below 0.0001. TCR abundances were normalised to the total number of TCRs sequenced per sample and were expressed as counts per million. TRAV1-2 paired with TRAJ12, TRAJ20 or TRAJ33 defined MAIT TCRs, while TRAV10 paired with TRAJ18 defined iNKT TCRs. VDJdb, accessed on 1 November 2021, was searched for TCRs annotated for CMV, EBV and SARS-CoV-2, and TCRs annotated for more than one antigen were excluded. In-frame beta chains were kept once TCRdb had trimmed the public reads at Q25 with fastp and called clones with MiXCR. Every CDR3 protein is listed once, alongside the most common genes and DNA of its rows. TCRdb, rather than the study authors, made the V and J calls. Within this sample are about 22,000 distinct CDR3 sequences, with roughly 3.5% of them counted one time only. The ten largest clones take up roughly 6% of the sample.

The data stem from a study of early T cells in non-severe SARS-CoV-2 infection (dated by TCRdb to the early 2020s). As for the study more broadly: TCR sequencing used bulk RNA from unsorted whole blood, so alpha and beta chains could not be paired.

CDR1 and CDR2 were assigned from the germline V gene as ENHRY and SYGVKD. Relative to germline, V is 6 bases shorter and J is 8 bases shorter, with 16 bases between their ends. Taken from cysteine to phenylalanine, the CDR3 has 14 residues. This entry keeps only the CDR3 DNA: 42 bases, framed from base 1. Points the paper makes about the study in general: VDJdb matching was skewed toward anti-spike CD8 responses, so virus-specific expansions were likely underestimated and private and CD4 specificities were missed.

The rearranged chain carries TRBV10-3 and TRBJ1-4; tentative D gene TRBD1, with 5 bases matching. The sequencing sample was made of whole blood. The TCR comes from an adult who was a healthcare worker with PCR-confirmed SARS-CoV-2 infection or an uninfected control (not recorded which). In nucleotides, the sequence is TGTGCCATCAGAGACACAGAGAAGGGGGAAAAACTGTTTTTT. This translates into CAIRDTEKGEKLFF.